The TCR beta chain under discussion was sequenced for a study of blood T cell repertoires in COVID-19. Looking at the study overall: Sites in the United States, Italy and Spain provided acute and convalescent COVID-19 samples. Nucleic acid was either cDNA or gDNA, and it came from T cells, B-cell-depleted T cells, or PBMCs.

Authors' methods: Counts of nucleated cells, estimated from reference gene primer amplification, were obtained. Clones were read by immunoSEQ multiplex PCR, and TCRdb kept only the in-frame ones, dropping some. V, J and clone size are taken as reported in that table, and D and trimming were inferred from the DNA itself. The sample contains some 490,000 clones, 70% to 90% of which appear only once. There are 17 residues in the CDR3. Germline V lookup: CDR1 MRHNA, CDR2 SNTAGT. With V trimmed by 4 bases and J by 5 bases, 11 bases remained unmatched. This clone was found many times. This TCR was recovered from a human donor in a cohort sampled during active COVID-19. Source material: peripheral blood. This sequence joins TRBV6-4 and TRBJ2-7, with 13 positions matching TRBD2. The DNA for the CDR3 is TGTGCCAGCAGTGGGTGCGGGACTAGCGGGAAGGGAAACGAGCAGTACTTC. It specifies CASSGCGTSGKGNEQYF.